The 30 T cell receptor beta chains reported below all come from one sample, sequenced in a study of cytomegalovirus exposure and HLA in healthy donors. PCR primers comprised 60 Vbeta and 13 Jbeta primers. The table came from immunoSEQ multiplex PCR; TCRdb's copy has only in-frame clones and leaves some out. The sample lists about 160,000 clones, 80% occurring once. The sequencing sample was made of PBMCs. The source of these receptors is a woman aged 50 to 65 in good health and CMV-seropositive.

In its sample, this clone was seen a few times. This chain connects TRBV7-9 to TRBJ2-2; weak D call: TRBD2 (6 bases). Germline CDR1 is SEHNR and CDR2 is FQNEAQ (reference sequence). The CDR3 sequence is 16 residues long. Trimming pared 11 bases from V and 4 bases from J, leaving 23 bases between. The CDR3 region is CAARARVQGGTGELFF. CDR3 bases: TGTGCCGCCAGGGCCCGGGTCCAGGGAGGCACCGGGGAGCTGTTTTTT.

This clone was detected only a few times. The CDR3 here is CASSLTASGSLYNEQFF. The CDR3 coding sequence is TGTGCCAGCAGCTTAACCGCTAGCGGGAGTTTATACAATGAGCAGTTCTTC. The chain uses TRBV7-2 and TRBJ2-1; 10 positions agree with TRBD2. V was pared by 2 bases and J by 4 bases, with 8 bases of the junction left unmatched. CDR3 length: 17 amino acids. Germline CDR1 is SGHTA and CDR2 is FQGNSA.

As for this clone: Mismatch with germline at one junction end may stem from a read error. Other DNA sequences in this sample translate to the same CDR3. V and J are TRBV27 and TRBJ2-1, with D maybe TRBD2 (6 bases). The CDR3 contains 16 residues. CDR1 and CDR2 from the germline V gene are MNHEY and SMNVEV (reference sequence). In DNA form, the CDR3 reads TGCGCCAGCAGTTTCTACGTTAGCGGATCCTACAATGAGCAGTTCTTC. It translates to CASSFYVSGSYNEQFF.

This chain uses TRBV18 with TRBJ2-7; no firm D call. Looked up from germline, CDR1 is KGHSH and CDR2 is LQKENI. This CDR3 has 14 residues. V lost 5 bases and J lost 0, with 11 bases in between. The CDR3 spells CASSLEVSSYEQYF. DNA for the CDR3: TGTGCCAGCTCATTAGAAGTGAGCTCCTACGAGCAGTACTTC.

CDR3 sequence (DNA): TGTGCCAGCAACGACAGGGAGCCCTTTAATGAGCAGTTCTTC. The encoded protein is CASNDREPFNEQFF. The chain carries TRBV28 and TRBJ2-1; TRBD1 matches 7 bases. The V and J ends lost 7 bases and 7 bases, in that order; junction bases with no gene match: 10. The CDR3 extends over 14 amino acids. Germline assignment: CDR1 MDHEN and CDR2 SYDVKM.

This rearrangement joins TRBV28 to TRBJ2-7; TRBD2 agrees at 10 bases. J was trimmed by 0 bases and V by 3 bases; bases with no gene match: 2. Germline V lookup: CDR1 MDHEN, CDR2 SYDVKM. The CDR3 runs 15 residues. The CDR3 protein is CASSFTSGASYEQYF. The DNA of the CDR3 is TGTGCCAGCAGTTTCACTAGCGGGGCCTCCTACGAGCAGTACTTC.

This clone appeared once. The chain recombines TRBV5-1 with TRBJ2-1; D is unclear. The CDR3 is made up of 15 amino acids. Germline V lookup: CDR1 SGHRS, CDR2 YFSETQ. V was cut by 0 bases and J by 2 bases, with 9 bases left in between. The CDR3 reads CASSLAFQTYNEQFF. The CDR3 nucleotides read TGCGCCAGCAGCTTGGCCTTTCAGACCTACAATGAGCAGTTCTTC.

This clone appeared once. The V gene is TRBV13, the J gene TRBJ2-1; 16 nucleotides match TRBD2. V dropped 8 bases and J dropped 0; count of bases not matched to a gene: 10. The CDR3 loop spans 19 amino acids. Germline V CDR1 and CDR2: PRHDT, FYEKMQ (reference sequence). This CDR3 is CASGSGLAGGRSSYNEQFF. CDR3 nucleotide sequence: TGTGCCAGCGGATCGGGACTAGCGGGGGGGCGGTCCTCCTACAATGAGCAGTTCTTC.

The rearrangement links TRBV10-2 to TRBJ1-2; 7 nucleotides align to TRBD1. Germline loops: CDR1 WSHSY, CDR2 SAAADI. V was pared by 2 bases and J by 5 bases, with 2 bases of the junction left unmatched. The CDR3 totals 13 residues. The CDR3 is CASSEDRAYGYTF. In DNA form, the CDR3 reads TGCGCCAGCAGTGAGGACAGGGCGTATGGCTACACCTTC.

The rearrangement joins TRBV18 to TRBJ2-7, with D uncertain. In germline, CDR1 is KGHSH, CDR2 LQKENI. The CDR3 sequence is 14 residues long. V was pared by 3 bases and J by 2 bases, with 11 bases between. CDR3 DNA: TGTGCCAGCTCACCGCCGCAGAATACCTACGAGCAGTACTTC. It specifies CASSPPQNTYEQYF.

V gene TRBV28 combines with J gene TRBJ2-1; 13 bases are a match to TRBD2. There are 16 residues in the CDR3. Germline V gene lookup returns CDR1 MDHEN and CDR2 SYDVKM. The trim removed 6 bases at V and 9 bases at J, leaving 11 bases unmatched. The chain's CDR3 is CASRLRGGLAGSEQFF. The CDR3 region has the DNA TGTGCCAGCAGGTTACGGGGGGGACTAGCGGGAAGTGAGCAGTTCTTC. Drawing the rest from reference TRBV28 and TRBJ2-1, the complete variable domain is DVKVTQSSRYLVKRTGEKVFLECVQDMDHENMFWYRQDPGLGLRLIYFSYDVKMKEKGDIPEGYSVSREKKERFSLILESASTNQTSMYLCASRLRGGLAGSEQFFGPGTRLTVL.

The chain joins TRBV5-1 to TRBJ2-3; 12 bases agree with TRBD2. V shed 4 bases and J 3 bases; nucleotides not matched to a gene: 9. The CDR3 runs 17 residues. The germline CDR1 and CDR2 sequences are SGHRS and YFSETQ. CDR3 in amino acids: CASSPPVGLAGTDTQYF. The CDR3 nucleotides are TGCGCCAGCAGCCCCCCAGTTGGACTAGCGGGAACAGATACGCAGTATTTT. Based on the CDR3 plus reference TRBV5-1 and TRBJ2-3, the full variable domain is KAGVTQTPRYLIKTRGQQVTLSCSPISGHRSVSWYQQTPGQGLQFLFEYFSETQRNKGNFPGRFSGRQFSNSRSEMNVSTLELGDSALYLCASSPPVGLAGTDTQYFGPGTRLTVL.

The chain is built from TRBV27 and TRBJ2-7; maybe TRBD1 (6 bases). Germline CDR1 MNHEY, CDR2 SMNVEV (reference sequence). This CDR3 spans 15 amino acids. The V end was cut by 2 bases, the J end by 3 bases, with 14 bases between. CDR3 sequence reads: CASSLGPGVNYEQYF. The CDR3, as DNA: TGTGCCAGCAGTTTAGGTCCAGGGGTTAACTACGAGCAGTACTTC.

The J gene is TRBJ2-7, the V gene TRBV7-3; 10 nucleotides line up with TRBD2. J was trimmed by 5 bases and V by 5 bases; bases with no gene match: 6. Germline V gene data show CDR1 as SGHTA and CDR2 as FQGTGA. The CDR3 runs 14 residues. The CDR3 DNA reads TGTGCCAGCAGCCCAAGCGGGAGGGCCCACGAGCAGTACTTC. Its translation is CASSPSGRAHEQYF. Full variable domain (rest looked up from reference TRBV7-3 and TRBJ2-7): GAGVSQTPSNKVTEKGKYVELRCDPISGHTALYWYRQSLGQGPEFLIYFQGTGAADDSGLPNDRFFAVRPEGSVSTLKIQRTERGDSAVYLCASSPSGRAHEQYFGPGTRLTVT.

V and J are TRBV28 and TRBJ2-7; tentatively, D is TRBD1 (6 bases). The CDR3 has 15 amino acids. Germline loops: CDR1 MDHEN, CDR2 SYDVKM. The germline V and J ends were trimmed by 6 bases and 6 bases, with 21 bases remaining between them. CDR3 region: CASSGGQGNVGEQYF. The CDR3 DNA follows: TGTGCCAGCAGCGGAGGTCAGGGGAATGTGGGCGAGCAGTACTTC.

In the case of this clone: Its ends do not fully match the called genes, so a read error is possible. The V call is TRBV11-1, the J call TRBJ2-3, with 10 bases identical to TRBD2. The germline gives CDR1 SGHAT, CDR2 FQDESV (reference sequence). This CDR3 has 15 residues. DNA of the CDR3: TGTGCCAGCAGCGTAGCGGGAGGTCCCCCAGATACGCAGTATTTT. Its translation: CASSVAGGPPDTQYF. The complete variable domain, with remaining parts taken from reference TRBV11-1 and TRBJ2-3, reads EAEVAQSPRYKITEKSQAVAFWCDPISGHATLYWYRQILGQGPELLVQFQDESVVDDSQLPKDRFSAERLKGVDSTLKIQPAELGDSAMYLCASSVAGGPPDTQYFGPGTRLTVL.

The sample holds one count of this clone. The chain employs TRBV7-9 and TRBJ2-7; tentative D call: TRBD1 (6 bases). Trimming shortened V by 3 bases and J by 6 bases, and 15 bases separated the two germline ends. The germline CDR1 and CDR2 sequences are SEHNR and FQNEAQ (reference sequence). The CDR3 sequence is 14 residues long. The CDR3 is CASSFDTRGSEQYF. The CDR3 coding sequence is TGTGCCAGCAGCTTTGACACCAGGGGCTCCGAGCAGTACTTC.

The chain combines TRBV7-9 with TRBJ1-2; the match to TRBD1 covers 9 bases. This CDR3 is built from 14 residues. Germline V CDR1 and CDR2: SEHNR, FQNEAQ (reference sequence). The J segment lost 8 bases and the V segment lost 1 base, leaving 5 bases of the junction unmatched. The CDR3 bases are TGTGCCAGCAGCTTAGTGGACAGGGGAGGCGGCTACACCTTC. Protein product: CASSLVDRGGGYTF.

The genes are TRBV4-3 and TRBJ1-1; no clear D. Trimming took off 4 bases at V and 5 bases at J, with 17 bases between the two ends. CDR3 length: 15 amino acids. Looked up from germline, CDR1 is LGHNA and CDR2 is YSLEER. CDR3 protein: CASSPNGVLPTEAFF. As DNA, the CDR3 is TGCGCCAGCAGCCCCAACGGGGTTCTGCCGACTGAAGCTTTCTTT.

In this sample, this clone turned up once. The conserved closing phenylalanine or tryptophan is absent in this CDR3, likely reflecting a read error. V and J are TRBV27 and TRBJ2-6; D is uncertain. The CDR3 is made up of 15 amino acids. The germline V gene has CDR1 MNHEY and CDR2 SMNVEV (reference sequence). V was shortened by 8 bases and J by 2 bases, with 13 bases between the two germline ends. CDR3 sequence reads: CASREAKAGANVLTS. The CDR3 nucleotides read TGTGCCAGCCGCGAAGCAAAGGCTGGGGCCAACGTCCTGACTTCC.

The genes are TRBV6-4 and TRBJ2-1, with TRBD2 matching 13 bases. CDR1 and CDR2 from the germline V gene are MRHNA and SNTAGT. The CDR3 contains 15 residues. V dropped 6 bases and J dropped 4; count of bases not matched to a gene: 3. CDR3 in amino acids: CASSLTSGGYNEQFF. The CDR3 DNA reads TGTGCCAGCAGCTTGACTAGCGGGGGGTACAATGAGCAGTTCTTC.

The gene calls are TRBV11-3 and TRBJ2-5, with TRBD2 matching 10 bases. Looked up from germline, CDR1 is SGHNT and CDR2 is YENEEA. Trimming removed 1 base from V and 4 bases from J; junction bases left unmatched: 9. The CDR3 extends over 17 amino acids. The chain's CDR3 is CASSLGTSGIRGETQYF. The CDR3 bases are TGTGCCAGCAGCTTAGGGACTAGCGGAATCAGGGGAGAGACCCAGTACTTC.

This clone was picked up one time. The rearrangement joins TRBV9 to TRBJ2-7, with TRBD1 matching 8 bases. In germline, CDR1 is SGDLS, CDR2 YYNGEE. Losses at the gene ends were 3 bases for V and 3 bases for J; bases not matched to a gene: 8. The CDR3 contains 15 residues. CDR3 sequence reads: CASSGLTGGLYEQYF. CDR3 in DNA: TGTGCCAGCAGCGGATTAACAGGGGGTCTCTACGAGCAGTACTTC. Full variable domain (rest looked up from reference TRBV9 and TRBJ2-7): DSGVTQTPKHLITATGQRVTLRCSPRSGDLSVYWYQQSLDQGLQFLIQYYNGEERAKGNILERFSAQQFPDLHSELNLSSLELGDSALYFCASSGLTGGLYEQYFGPGTRLTVT.

This clone appeared a few times. The V and J genes are TRBV7-3 and TRBJ2-3, with D tentatively TRBD2 (7 bases). V was clipped by 3 bases and J by 0 bases, with 16 bases between them. This CDR3 is 17 amino acids long. Germline V lookup: CDR1 SGHTA, CDR2 FQGTGA. CDR3 bases: TGTGCCAGCAGCTTGGAGGGGGGGCCGCCGAGCACAGATACGCAGTATTTT. As protein: CASSLEGGPPSTDTQYF.

CDR3 sequence: CASSPGLGAFTDTQYF. CDR3 nucleotides: TGTGCCAGCAGTCCTGGACTAGGGGCGTTCACAGATACGCAGTATTTT. The chain uses TRBV7-8 and TRBJ2-3; 7 bases are shared with TRBD2. In germline, CDR1 is SGHVS, CDR2 FQNEAQ. This CDR3 comprises 16 residues. With V trimmed by 6 bases and J by 2 bases, 11 bases remained unmatched.

V and J are TRBV11-2 and TRBJ1-1; D is uncertain. Trimming left V 7 bases short and J 6 bases short, with 15 bases between. Germline V gene sequence: CDR1 SGHAT, CDR2 FQNNGV. The CDR3 is made up of 13 amino acids. CDR3 loop: CASTNLGSAEAFF. As DNA, the CDR3 is TGTGCCAGCACCAATTTGGGGAGCGCTGAAGCTTTCTTT.

The V and J genes are TRBV5-1 and TRBJ1-2, with no clear D. This CDR3 comprises 16 residues. The germline V gene encodes CDR1 SGHRS and CDR2 YFSETQ. V dropped 0 bases and J dropped 8 bases, with 20 bases sitting between them. CDR3 bases: TGCGCCAGCAGCTTGGGCGCAGGTATCATACCCACCGGCTACACCTTC. This codes for CASSLGAGIIPTGYTF.

A few counts support this clone. J is TRBJ1-5 and V is TRBV6-5, with TRBD1 matching over 9 bases. This CDR3 has 14 amino acids. The germline CDR1 and CDR2 sequences are MNHEY and SVGAGI. V was pared by 4 bases and J by 8 bases, with 6 bases of the junction left unmatched. The CDR3 protein is CASSSTGGQKPQHF. The DNA for the CDR3 is TGTGCCAGCAGTTCTACAGGGGGCCAGAAGCCCCAGCATTTT.

The chain combines TRBV11-3 with TRBJ2-7, with 12 bases matching TRBD2. CDR1 is SGHNT and CDR2 is YENEEA in the germline V gene. V shed 5 bases and J 5 bases; nucleotides not matched to a gene: 13. The CDR3 loop spans 17 amino acids. The chain's CDR3 is CASSKGIRTSGNDEQYF. The CDR3, as DNA: TGTGCCAGCAGCAAGGGTATAAGGACTAGCGGGAACGACGAGCAGTACTTC.

The J gene is TRBJ2-3, the V gene TRBV5-4, with 8 bases fitting TRBD1. The CDR3 consists of 17 residues. Per germline, CDR1 SGHNT and CDR2 YYREEE (reference sequence). After removal of 3 bases from V and 7 bases from J, the junction contained 16 bases not matched to a gene. The CDR3 bases are TGTGCCAGCAGCTCCGGACAGGGTGCCTACCTTGGGAATACGCAGTATTTT. Protein product: CASSSGQGAYLGNTQYF.